This entry concerns a single TCR beta chain. Its antigen is as yet unknown. Clones were sequenced by immunoSEQ multiplex PCR, and TCRdb holds only the in-frame ones, with some missing. The data show over 70,000 clones, roughly nine tenths seen once. The CDR3 runs 14 residues. From germline, CDR1 is SGHDT and CDR2 YYEEEE. V lost 4 bases and J 7 bases, leaving 14 bases between the germline ends. The data were obtained in a study of T cell responses to AZD1222 COVID-19 vaccine. Overall study results and limits: With two AZD1222 doses given, Spike-specific TCR breadth and depth both rose. Females made up more of the donors, who were largely white British, and clonal diversity may have come out too low. Among spike-specific TCRs, nearly half reportedly target unmutated variant regions. Repertoires were obtained only post-peak T cell response.

This specimen was peripheral blood, taken 28 days after the second AZD1222 dose. The gene calls are TRBV5-6 and TRBJ2-2; tentatively, D is TRBD2 (5 bases). This clonotype was obtained from an adult who received the AZD1222 COVID-19 vaccine. As DNA, the CDR3 is TGTGCCAGCAGCGGGAGCATGGGAATCGGGGAGCTGTTTTTT. It yields the protein CASSGSMGIGELFF.